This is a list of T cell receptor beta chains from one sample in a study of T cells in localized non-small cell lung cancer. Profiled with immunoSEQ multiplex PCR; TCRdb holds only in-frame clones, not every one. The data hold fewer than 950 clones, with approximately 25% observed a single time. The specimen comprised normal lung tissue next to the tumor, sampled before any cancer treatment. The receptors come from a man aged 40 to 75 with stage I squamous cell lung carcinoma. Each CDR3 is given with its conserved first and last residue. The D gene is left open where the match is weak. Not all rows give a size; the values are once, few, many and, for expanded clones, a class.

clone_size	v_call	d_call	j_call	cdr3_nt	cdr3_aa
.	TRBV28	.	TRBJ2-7	TGTGCCAGCAGCTCGGACGGGGGCCGAGAGCAGTACTTC	CASSSDGGREQYF
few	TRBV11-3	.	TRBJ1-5	TGTGCCAGCAGCTTAGGGGGTAGCAATCAGCCCCAGCATTTT	CASSLGGSNQPQHF
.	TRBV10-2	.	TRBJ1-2	TGCGCCAGCAGTGTTACACCTACTTCCTATGGCTACACCTTC	CASSVTPTSYGYTF
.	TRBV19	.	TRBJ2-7	TGTGCCAGTAGTATTCAGGGGATCGACGAGCAGTACTTC	CASSIQGIDEQYF
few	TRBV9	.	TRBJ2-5	TGTGCCAGCAGCGTATTGACAGGAGGAGCAGAGACCCAGTACTTC	CASSVLTGGAETQYF
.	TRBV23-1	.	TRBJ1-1	TGCGCCAGCAGCCAAGGGGATCAGTCTCGCACTGAAGCTTTCTTT	CASSQGDQSRTEAFF
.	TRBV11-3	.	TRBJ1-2	TGTGCCAGCAGCTTGGGCTGGCAGTCTAACTATGGCTACACCTTC	CASSLGWQSNYGYTF
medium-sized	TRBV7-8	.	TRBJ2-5	TGTGCCAGCAGCAAGGACAGACAAGAGACCCAGTACTTC	CASSKDRQETQYF
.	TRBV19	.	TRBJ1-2	TGTGCCAGTAGACTGACGTACGCTGGCTACACCTTC	CASRLTYAGYTF
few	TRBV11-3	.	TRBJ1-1	TGTGCCAGCAGCGGATTCGAGGTGAACACTGAAGCTTTCTTT	CASSGFEVNTEAFF
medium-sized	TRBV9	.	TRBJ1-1	TGTGCCAGCAGCTCCCAGGACAGCCTTAACACTGAAGCTTTCTTT	CASSSQDSLNTEAFF
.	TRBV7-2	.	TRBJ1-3	TGTGCCAGCAGCCTAGCCCAGCGAAACACCATATATTTT	CASSLAQRNTIYF
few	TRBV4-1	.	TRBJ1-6	TGCGCCAGCAGCCAAGATCAGTCAGGCAAGACACCCCTCCACTTT	CASSQDQSGKTPLHF
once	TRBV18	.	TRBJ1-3	TGTGCCAGCTCACCCGCGGCAGGGTTTGGAAACACCATATATTTT	CASSPAAGFGNTIYF
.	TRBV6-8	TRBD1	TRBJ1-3	TGTGCCATCAGTGCGACAGGGTTAGGAAACACCATATATTTT	CAISATGLGNTIYF
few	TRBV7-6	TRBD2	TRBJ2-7	TGTGCCAGCAGCTTAGGTTTTGGTAGCGGGGGGCCAAGGACCTACGAGCAGTACTTC	CASSLGFGSGGPRTYEQYF
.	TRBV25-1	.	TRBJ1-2	TGTGCCAGCAGTGAATATGTGGGGGGCTACACCTTC	CASSEYVGGYTF
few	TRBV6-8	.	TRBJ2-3	TGTGCCAGCAGTCACGGGGTCGGAACAGATACGCAGTATTTT	CASSHGVGTDTQYF
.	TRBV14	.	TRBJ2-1	TGTGCCAGCAGCCAATACTATGATCCCTCCTACAATGAGCAGTTCTTC	CASSQYYDPSYNEQFF
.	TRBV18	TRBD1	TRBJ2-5	TGTGCCAGCTCCAGACAGGGGAAGGAAGAGACCCAGTACTTC	CASSRQGKEETQYF
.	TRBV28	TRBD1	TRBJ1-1	TGTGCCAGCAGTCCTCCTCTGCAGGGGGCTTTAGACACTGAAGCTTTCTTT	CASSPPLQGALDTEAFF
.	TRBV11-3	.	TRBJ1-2	TGTGCCAGCAGCTCAACCATACTTCCTGTCCATGGCTACACCTTC	CASSSTILPVHGYTF
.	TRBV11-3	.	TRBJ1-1	TGTGCCAGCAGCTTCGGACGGATGAACACTGAAGCTTTCTTT	CASSFGRMNTEAFF
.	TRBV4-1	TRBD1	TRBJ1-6	TGCGCCAGCAGCCAAGATCGGAACGGACAGGGTAGCTCCTATAATTCACCCCTCCACTTT	CASSQDRNGQGSSYNSPLHF
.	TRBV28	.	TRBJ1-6	TGTGCCAGCAGTTTGGGGGTGAGGCATAATTCACCCCTCCACTTT	CASSLGVRHNSPLHF
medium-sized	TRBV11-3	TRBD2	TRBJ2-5	TGTGCCAGCAGCTTGGCCCCCGCGGGGGGGCGGGAGACCCAGTACTTC	CASSLAPAGGRETQYF
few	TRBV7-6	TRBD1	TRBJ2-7	TGTGCCAGCAGCACCGGACAGGGGTCCTACGAGCAGTACTTC	CASSTGQGSYEQYF
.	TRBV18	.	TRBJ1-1	TGTGCCAGCTCACCGCCACAGAAGGGAGCTTTCTTT	CASSPPQKGAFF
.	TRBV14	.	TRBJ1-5	TGTGCCAGCAGCCGTGACAGCGATCAGCCCCAGCATTTT	CASSRDSDQPQHF
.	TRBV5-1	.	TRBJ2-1	TGCGCCAGCAGCGCGGAGTTAGACTACAATGAGCAGTTCTTC	CASSAELDYNEQFF
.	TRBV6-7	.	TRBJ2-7	TGTGCCAGCAGAATTTCCTACGAGCAGTACTTC	CASRISYEQYF
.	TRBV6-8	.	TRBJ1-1	TGTGCCATCGGTAAGGGGCCCCGAGGTGGCACTGAAGCTTTCTTT	CAIGKGPRGGTEAFF
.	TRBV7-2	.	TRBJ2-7	TGTGCCAGCAGCTTCGGCAGATCCTACGAGCAGTACTTC	CASSFGRSYEQYF
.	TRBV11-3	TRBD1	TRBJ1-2	TGTGCCAGCAGTCTACAGGGGATAAAGTATGGCTACACCTTC	CASSLQGIKYGYTF
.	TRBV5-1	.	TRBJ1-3	TGCGCCAGCAGCTTGGGGGCTGGAGGAACTGGAAACACCATATATTTT	CASSLGAGGTGNTIYF